This is a list of T cell receptor beta chains from one sample in a study of post-analysis software for immune sequencing data. TCRdb processed the PCR reads anew with MiXCR; each CDR3 protein has one entry. This sample has approximately 570,000 distinct CDR3 sequences; about 44% occur once, and the top ten carry approximately 1.7%. The sequenced material came from blood. The origin of the receptors is a girl between 10 and 17 years old with multiple sclerosis. Each CDR3 is given with its conserved first and last residue. Fields, in order: CDR3 DNA, CDR3 protein, J gene, V gene, D gene, clone size. A D gene is named only where the DNA matches it firmly. Clone size is given for some rows only: seen once, a few or many times, or a class if the clone is expanded.

CDR3 DNA: TGCGCCAGCAGCCCGGGAATCTTGAATGAGCAGTTCTTC
CDR3 protein: CASSPGILNEQFF
J gene: TRBJ2-1
V gene: TRBV5-1
D gene: -
clone size: -

CDR3 DNA: TGTGCCAAGGGAGGGGCCGACACAGATACGCAGTATTTT
CDR3 protein: CAKGGADTDTQYF
J gene: TRBJ2-3
V gene: TRBV7-9
D gene: TRBD2
clone size: -

CDR3 DNA: TGTGCCAGCAGTGTTAGCGGGGGGGCCTCAAGCACAGATACGCAGTATTTT
CDR3 protein: CASSVSGGASSTDTQYF
J gene: TRBJ2-3
V gene: TRBV6-1
D gene: TRBD2
clone size: -

CDR3 DNA: TGCGCCAGCAGCCATGTTGGGGGGTTGGGGTACGAGCAGTACTTC
CDR3 protein: CASSHVGGLGYEQYF
J gene: TRBJ2-7
V gene: TRBV4-1
D gene: -
clone size: few

CDR3 DNA: TGCGCCAGCAGCTTATTACTATCCTACGAGCAGTACTTC
CDR3 protein: CASSLLLSYEQYF
J gene: TRBJ2-7
V gene: TRBV5-1
D gene: -
clone size: few

CDR3 DNA: TGCAGTGCTAGGACAGGGGGCTACAATGAGCAGTTCTTC
CDR3 protein: CSARTGGYNEQFF
J gene: TRBJ2-1
V gene: TRBV20-1
D gene: TRBD1
clone size: few

CDR3 DNA: TGCGCCAGCAGCGGGACTAGCTCGAATGAGCAGTTCTTC
CDR3 protein: CASSGTSSNEQFF
J gene: TRBJ2-1
V gene: TRBV10-2
D gene: TRBD2
clone size: few

CDR3 DNA: TGTGCCAGCAGTCGGAACAGGGGAGACAATTCACCCCTCCACTTT
CDR3 protein: CASSRNRGDNSPLHF
J gene: TRBJ1-6
V gene: TRBV27
D gene: TRBD1
clone size: few

CDR3 DNA: TGTGCCAGCATTAGTGTGAGCGGGGGCCCCAACAATGAGCAGTTCTTC
CDR3 protein: CASISVSGGPNNEQFF
J gene: TRBJ2-1
V gene: TRBV6-6
D gene: TRBD2
clone size: -

CDR3 DNA: TGTGCCATCAGCCGCGACAGGGGATCTGGCCACACCTTC
CDR3 protein: CAISRDRGSGHTF
J gene: TRBJ1-2
V gene: TRBV10-3
D gene: TRBD1
clone size: few

CDR3 DNA: TGTGCCAGCGCTCTGGATACGCAGTATTTT
CDR3 protein: CASALDTQYF
J gene: TRBJ2-3
V gene: TRBV12-3/TRBV12-4
D gene: -
clone size: few

CDR3 DNA: TGCGCCAGCGGCCCGGGGGCCAACTCCTACGAGCAGTACTTC
CDR3 protein: CASGPGANSYEQYF
J gene: TRBJ2-7
V gene: TRBV5-1
D gene: -
clone size: few

CDR3 DNA: TGTGCCAGCAGCGCGGAAACGGGGACTGAAGCTTTCTTT
CDR3 protein: CASSAETGTEAFF
J gene: TRBJ1-1
V gene: TRBV7-8
D gene: -
clone size: -

CDR3 DNA: TGCGCCAGCAGCTACGGAGCGTTGAATGAGCAGTTCTTC
CDR3 protein: CASSYGALNEQFF
J gene: TRBJ2-1
V gene: TRBV5-1
D gene: -
clone size: -

CDR3 DNA: TGTGCCAGCAGTCCGTGGACTAGTACCTACGAGCAGTACTTC
CDR3 protein: CASSPWTSTYEQYF
J gene: TRBJ2-7
V gene: TRBV3-1
D gene: TRBD2
clone size: -

CDR3 DNA: TGCAGCGGGGAACTAGGCAATGAGCAGTTCTTC
CDR3 protein: CSGELGNEQFF
J gene: TRBJ2-1
V gene: TRBV29-1
D gene: -
clone size: few

CDR3 DNA: TGTGCCAGCAGTTACGCACACCAGGTGAACACTGAAGCTTTCTTT
CDR3 protein: CASSYAHQVNTEAFF
J gene: TRBJ1-1
V gene: TRBV6-5
D gene: -
clone size: -

CDR3 DNA: TGTGCCATCAGTGACCTTTTAGCGGCGTTTCCCTCTGGGGCCAACGTCCTGACTTTC
CDR3 protein: CAISDLLAAFPSGANVLTF
J gene: TRBJ2-6
V gene: TRBV10-3
D gene: -
clone size: few

CDR3 DNA: TGTGCCAGCAGTAGACAGGCGTTAGGGTATGGCTACACCTTC
CDR3 protein: CASSRQALGYGYTF
J gene: TRBJ1-2
V gene: TRBV12-3/TRBV12-4
D gene: -
clone size: -

CDR3 DNA: TGCAGCGCCAAGATCGGGACCCTCCCCAAGGACGAGCAGTACTTC
CDR3 protein: CSAKIGTLPKDEQYF
J gene: TRBJ2-7
V gene: TRBV29-1
D gene: -
clone size: -

CDR3 DNA: TGTGCCAGCAGCCCCGGGACATCCAGCTCTGGGGCCAACGTCCTGACTTTC
CDR3 protein: CASSPGTSSSGANVLTF
J gene: TRBJ2-6
V gene: TRBV7-9
D gene: -
clone size: -

CDR3 DNA: TGCGCCAGCAGCTCCAATCCCCAGGGATACGAGCAGTACTTC
CDR3 protein: CASSSNPQGYEQYF
J gene: TRBJ2-7
V gene: TRBV5-1
D gene: -
clone size: -

CDR3 DNA: TGTGCCAGCAGTCCAAACCCTAGCCCCTCCTACAATGAGCAGTTCTTC
CDR3 protein: CASSPNPSPSYNEQFF
J gene: TRBJ2-1
V gene: TRBV6-5
D gene: -
clone size: -

CDR3 DNA: TGTGCCAGCAGCCAAGATCTTTCTAGCGGGGGGGGGATCTACAATGAGCAGTACTTC
CDR3 protein: CASSQDLSSGGGIYNEQYF
J gene: TRBJ2-5
V gene: TRBV4-2
D gene: TRBD2
clone size: few

CDR3 DNA: TGTGCCAGCAGCCAAGAGGAGGGAAGGGACACTGAAGCTTTCTTT
CDR3 protein: CASSQEEGRDTEAFF
J gene: TRBJ1-1
V gene: TRBV4-2
D gene: -
clone size: few

CDR3 DNA: TGTGCCAGCAGTTACAGGGGCGGTGGGGCCAACGTCCTGACTTTC
CDR3 protein: CASSYRGGGANVLTF
J gene: TRBJ2-6
V gene: TRBV6-5
D gene: -
clone size: few

CDR3 DNA: TGTGCCAGCAGTTTACATGGGACAGCAAGGAAAGGCCACATACTCGCGCAGTATTTT
CDR3 protein: CASSLHGTARKGHILAQYF
J gene: TRBJ2-3
V gene: TRBV27
D gene: TRBD1
clone size: few

CDR3 DNA: TGCAGTGCGTCAGAGGGGGGGCGCGAGCAGTACTTC
CDR3 protein: CSASEGGREQYF
J gene: TRBJ2-7
V gene: TRBV20-1
D gene: -
clone size: -

CDR3 DNA: TGCGCCAGCAGCCACGGGCGGGTTCAAGCCTACGAGCAGTACTTC
CDR3 protein: CASSHGRVQAYEQYF
J gene: TRBJ2-7
V gene: TRBV4-1
D gene: -
clone size: -

CDR3 DNA: TGTGCCAGCAGCGCAGAAGGGCGTACGCAGTATTTT
CDR3 protein: CASSAEGRTQYF
J gene: TRBJ2-3
V gene: TRBV7-2
D gene: -
clone size: few

CDR3 DNA: TGTGCCAGCAGTTTTCTCCAGGGGGCTTCCGATGGCTACACCTTC
CDR3 protein: CASSFLQGASDGYTF
J gene: TRBJ1-2
V gene: TRBV12-3/TRBV12-4
D gene: TRBD1
clone size: -

CDR3 DNA: TGTGCCAGCAGTTTCTTTCGGGGGGGCTCTAGCACAGATACGCAGTATTTT
CDR3 protein: CASSFFRGGSSTDTQYF
J gene: TRBJ2-3
V gene: TRBV27
D gene: TRBD2
clone size: -

CDR3 DNA: TGTGCCATCAGCAACCAAGAGACCCAGTACTTC
CDR3 protein: CAISNQETQYF
J gene: TRBJ2-5
V gene: TRBV10-3
D gene: -
clone size: -